The clone carrying this TCR beta chain turned up a few times. Its antigen is undetermined. This entry comes from a study of T cell repertoires in cytomegalovirus infection. Across the whole study: The authors relied on CMV epitopes, both recently identified HLA-C-restricted and well-studied HLA-B-restricted. From public TCR beta signatures came an indication of both CMV infection and matching HLA type. Study-wide findings and caveats: HLA-C-restricted, CMV-specific TCR beta clonotypes were dominant ex vivo.

Via MiXCR, TCRdb re-called the reads, giving one row per CDR3 protein. The sample records roughly 800,000 distinct CDR3 sequences, about 27% being singletons. The CDR3 consists of 11 residues. V gave up 8 bases and J gave up 7 bases, with 12 bases separating them. Germline CDR1 reads SGHVS; CDR2 reads FNYEAQ. Material: cultured CD8+ T cells from PBMCs, obtained from culture after CMV antigen stimulation. This clonotype was obtained from a human donor in good health (CMV status not recorded). Some clones in this sample may be carry-over from other donors' samples. V and J are TRBV7-6 and TRBJ2-7; D may correspond to TRBD1 or TRBD2 (5 bases each). The CDR3 spells CASGDLLEQYF. CDR3 nucleotide sequence: TGTGCCAGCGGGGACCTTCTGGAGCAGTACTTC.